Presented here are 24 T cell receptor beta chains from one specimen sequenced in a study of blood T cell repertoires in COVID-19. Produced via immunoSEQ multiplex PCR; TCRdb's table is partial and in-frame only. The table includes around 94,000 clones, about four fifths detected once. Source material: peripheral blood. Receptor source: a man in his 60s with acute or convalescent COVID-19.

The V call is TRBV4-3, the J call TRBJ1-1, with TRBD1 as a possible D gene (6 bases). Germline V gives CDR1 LGHNA, CDR2 YSLEER. The CDR3 runs to 15 residues. With 0 bases removed from V and 1 base from J, the gap between germline ends came to 9 bases. This CDR3 reads CASSQEIGGNTEAFF. In nucleotides, the CDR3 is TGCGCCAGCAGCCAAGAAATAGGGGGGAACACTGAAGCTTTCTTT.

The CDR3 is CASSEGTGDEQYF. The CDR3, as DNA: TGTGCCAGCAGTGAGGGGACAGGGGACGAGCAGTACTTC. The genes are TRBV2 and TRBJ2-7; TRBD1 aligns across 10 bases. The trim removed 3 bases at V and 5 bases at J, leaving 1 base unmatched. Germline CDR1 is SNHLY and CDR2 is FYNNEI. CDR3 size: 13 residues.

The chain couples TRBV7-9 to TRBJ2-3; 10 bases match TRBD1. The CDR3 runs 15 residues. Unmatched junction bases numbered 4, after V lost 5 bases and J lost 2 bases. Germline-derived CDR1 and CDR2 are SEHNR and FQNEAQ (reference sequence). CDR3 DNA sequence: TGTGCCAGCAGCGGACAGGGGGGCTACACAGATACGCAGTATTTT. It encodes CASSGQGGYTDTQYF.

This chain connects TRBV7-9 to TRBJ2-1; 8 positions match TRBD2. The V segment lost 0 bases and the J segment 7 bases; nucleotides outside the gene matches: 5. This CDR3 has 15 residues. CDR1 SEHNR and CDR2 FQNEAQ come from the germline V gene (reference sequence). The CDR3: CASSLALGLVNEQFF. Here the CDR3 DNA reads TGTGCCAGCAGCTTAGCGTTGGGACTAGTAAATGAGCAGTTCTTC.

The chain has TRBV10-3 and TRBJ2-7, with 8 bases aligning to TRBD1. Germline CDR1 is ENHRY and CDR2 is SYGVKD. The CDR3 length is 13 residues. V shed 7 bases and J 6 bases; nucleotides not matched to a gene: 8. The CDR3 DNA is TGTGCCATCACCAGGACAGGGAAAGGCGAGCAGTACTTC. Residues: CAITRTGKGEQYF.

The V gene is TRBV6-5, the J gene TRBJ1-1; 9 nucleotides line up with TRBD1. Germline V lookup: CDR1 MNHEY, CDR2 SVGAGI. V shed 0 bases and J 4 bases; nucleotides not matched to a gene: 3. This CDR3 has 15 residues. The CDR3 region is CASSYSTGGFTEAFF. The CDR3 DNA sequence: TGTGCCAGCAGTTACTCGACAGGGGGATTCACTGAAGCTTTCTTT.

The chain links TRBV6-5 to TRBJ1-2; 7 positions match TRBD1. Germline CDR1 is MNHEY and CDR2 is SVGAGI. The CDR3 has 14 residues. Trimming took 6 bases from V and 3 from J; bases not matched to a gene: 7. CDR3 DNA sequence: TGTGCCAGCAGCCTTACCACAGGGGACTATGGCTACACCTTC. This translates into CASSLTTGDYGYTF.

This clone has only one observation. The rearrangement links TRBV6-4 to TRBJ2-1; 9 bases are shared with TRBD1. CDR1 is MRHNA and CDR2 is SNTAGT in the germline V gene. The J segment lost 7 bases and the V segment lost 6 bases, leaving 1 base of the junction unmatched. The CDR3 extends over 12 amino acids. The CDR3, as DNA: TGTGCCAGCAGGGGGACAGGGAATGAGCAGTTCTTC. This encodes CASRGTGNEQFF.

This clone has a count of ten or more. The chain links TRBV5-1 to TRBJ1-5; D is unresolved. The CDR3 covers 14 residues. CDR1 is SGHRS, CDR2 YFSETQ, per germline. The V end was cut by 3 bases, the J end by 7 bases, with 14 bases between. The CDR3 DNA is TGCGCCAGCAGCTCGGGTGAGGGTACACAGCCCCAGCATTTT. This translates into CASSSGEGTQPQHF.

This clone has only one observation. DNA for the CDR3: TGTGCCAGCAGCACGGGGGGCACTGAAGCTTTCTTT. Translation gives CASSTGGTEAFF. V gene TRBV11-3 combines with J gene TRBJ1-1; D is possibly TRBD1 (5 bases). The germline V gene has CDR1 SGHNT and CDR2 YENEEA. V shed 5 bases and J shed 4 bases, with 8 bases lying between them. The CDR3 sequence is 12 residues long.

The chain carries TRBV20-1 and TRBJ2-1, with 10 bases identical to TRBD2. This CDR3 is built from 16 residues. The germline V gene encodes CDR1 DFQATT and CDR2 SNEGSKA (reference sequence). V dropped 3 bases and J dropped 3; count of bases not matched to a gene: 8. The CDR3 DNA reads as TGCAGTGCTAGTATCGGTGCTAGCGGGAGCTACAATGAGCAGTTCTTC. Amino acid sequence: CSASIGASGSYNEQFF.

This chain joins TRBV2 and TRBJ2-2; 12 nucleotides agree with TRBD2. Germline V gene data show CDR1 as SNHLY and CDR2 as FYNNEI. The CDR3 consists of 16 residues. V shed 3 bases and J 7 bases; nucleotides not matched to a gene: 6. The CDR3 DNA reads TGTGCCAGCAGTGACTGGGTACTAGCGGGGGGCGGGGAGCTGTTTTTT. It translates to CASSDWVLAGGGELFF.

The gene calls are TRBV6-5 and TRBJ1-6; D gene uncertain. Germline values: CDR1 MNHEY, CDR2 SVGAGI. This CDR3 contains 13 residues. V gave up 3 bases and J gave up 9 bases, with 9 bases separating them. The DNA of the CDR3 is TGTGCCAGCAGTTATACACTAGGTTCACCCCTCCACTTT. This translates into CASSYTLGSPLHF.

The chain is built from TRBV6-2 or TRBV6-3 and TRBJ2-2, with a weak D call TRBD2 (7 bases). V gave up 2 bases and J gave up 2 bases, with 9 bases separating them. Per germline, CDR1 MNHEY and CDR2 SVGEGT. This CDR3 is 15 amino acids long. The CDR3 loop reads CASSYTGGNTGELFF. CDR3 coding DNA: TGTGCCAGCAGTTACACGGGGGGCAACACCGGGGAGCTGTTTTTT.

This chain connects TRBV7-2 to TRBJ1-2, with TRBD1 matching 7 bases. The CDR3 runs 13 residues. V lost 8 bases and J lost 4; bases outside the gene matches: 7. Germline V gene sequence: CDR1 SGHTA, CDR2 FQGNSA. The CDR3 DNA follows: TGTGCCAGCTGCCCGACAGGGAGCTATGGCTACACCTTC. Translation: CASCPTGSYGYTF.

This chain joins TRBV4-2 and TRBJ1-1; the D gene is possibly TRBD1 (6 bases). V lost 0 bases and J 0 bases, leaving 17 bases between the germline ends. CDR3 size: 18 residues. Germline values: CDR1 LGHNA, CDR2 YNFKEQ. CDR3 residues: CASSQDFGRGFLNTEAFF. The DNA of the CDR3 is TGTGCCAGCAGCCAAGATTTTGGCAGGGGTTTTTTGAACACTGAAGCTTTCTTT.

The chain carries TRBV11-2 and TRBJ1-1; D is unresolved. Germline assignment: CDR1 SGHAT and CDR2 FQNNGV. Trimming removed 3 bases from V and 5 bases from J, with 13 bases in between. The CDR3 has 14 residues. The CDR3 is CASSLSPGWTEAFF. The DNA for the CDR3 is TGTGCCAGCAGCTTGAGCCCGGGGTGGACTGAAGCTTTCTTT.

The rearrangement joins TRBV4-3 to TRBJ1-2; TRBD1 matches 8 bases. This CDR3 comprises 15 residues. The junction had 3 bases not matched to a gene; V was cut back by 1 base and J by 2 bases. Germline CDR1 LGHNA, CDR2 YSLEER. The CDR3 protein is CASSQGRDRNYGYTF. The CDR3 DNA reads TGCGCCAGCAGCCAAGGCCGGGACAGGAACTATGGCTACACCTTC.

This rearrangement joins TRBV5-6 to TRBJ1-1; unclear D gene. The germline V gene encodes CDR1 SGHDT and CDR2 YYEEEE. The germline V and J ends were trimmed by 4 bases and 1 base, with 17 bases remaining between them. CDR3 length: 16 amino acids. The CDR3, as DNA: TGTGCCAGCAGCACGGAGGGCTTTCGGGGGAACACTGAAGCTTTCTTT. It translates to CASSTEGFRGNTEAFF.

The J gene is TRBJ2-1, the V gene TRBV19; TRBD2 matches 7 bases. With V trimmed by 5 bases and J by 0 bases, 13 bases remained unmatched. CDR3 length: 18 residues. Looked up from germline, CDR1 is LNHDA and CDR2 is SQIVND (reference sequence). CDR3 sequence (DNA): TGTGCCAGTAGTCCCAGCCCTCTAGCGGCCAACTCCTACAATGAGCAGTTCTTC. The encoded protein is CASSPSPLAANSYNEQFF.

This clone was counted only a few times. This chain links TRBV5-6 with TRBJ1-3; D not resolved. Trimming left V 0 bases short and J 2 bases short, with 12 bases between. CDR3 length: 16 amino acids. Germline values: CDR1 SGHDT, CDR2 YYEEEE. The CDR3 here is CASSLVGRRAGNTIYF. Written as DNA, the CDR3 is TGTGCCAGCAGCTTGGTAGGGAGAAGGGCTGGAAACACCATATATTTT.

This clone has a single count. This chain links TRBV20-1 with TRBJ1-1; no reliable D call. Trimming took off 0 bases at V and 4 bases at J, with 3 bases between the two ends. The CDR3 has 11 amino acids. CDR1 is DFQATT, CDR2 SNEGSKA, per germline (reference sequence). CDR3 region: CSARDSTEAFF. Written as DNA, the CDR3 is TGCAGTGCTAGAGACAGCACTGAAGCTTTCTTT.

The chain is built from TRBV29-1 and TRBJ2-1; D is perhaps TRBD2 (7 bases). Per the germline V gene, CDR1 is SQVTM and CDR2 is ANQGSEA. This CDR3 comprises 14 residues. V was cut by 5 bases and J by 8 bases, with 19 bases left in between. In DNA, the CDR3 is TGCAGCGTTTCCGGGGGGCTGGCCGAAGATGAGCAGTTCTTC. It translates to CSVSGGLAEDEQFF.

This clone is a singleton in its sample. DNA for the CDR3: TGTGCCAGCAGTGAATATACGGTGAACACTGAAGCTTTCTTT. Its translation is CASSEYTVNTEAFF. The J gene is TRBJ1-1, the V gene TRBV2; no clear D. V shed 2 bases and J shed 0 bases, with 7 bases lying between them. In germline, CDR1 is SNHLY, CDR2 FYNNEI. This CDR3 has 14 amino acids. Full variable domain (rest looked up from reference TRBV2 and TRBJ1-1): EPEVTQTPSHQVTQMGQEVILRCVPISNHLYFYWYRQILGQKVEFLVSFYNNEISEKSEIFDDQFSVERPDGSNFTLKIRSTKLEDSAMYFCASSEYTVNTEAFFGQGTRLTVV.